This record covers a single T cell receptor beta chain. The target of this receptor is not known. No much larger clone exists at a distance of one base, and base qualities are not known. The data originate from a study of OX40 agonist ivuxolimab in advanced cancers. Regarding the research as a whole: The costimulatory receptor OX40 (CD134) was targeted by ivuxolimab, a fully human IgG2 agonistic monoclonal antibody. Intravenous ivuxolimab was administered to patients every 2 weeks at six dose levels: 0.01, 0.1, 0.3, 1.5, 3 and 10 mg/kg. Among the 52 dose-escalation patients, around 19 had hepatocellular carcinoma, 15 or so melanoma, 9 renal cell carcinoma and 9 head and neck cancer. In the dose-escalation cohort, roughly 80% of patients were male, and the mean age was around 60 years, with a range of about 23 to 90. Prior anti-PD-1, anti-PD-L1 or anti-CTLA-4 therapy was permitted, and about two fifths of dose-escalation patients had received checkpoint inhibitors. Partial responses occurred in three dose-escalation patients: two with cutaneous melanoma and one with hepatocellular carcinoma. The point of sequencing TCRbeta in the periphery was to test whether ivuxolimab changed TCR sequence diversity and drove clonal T-cell expansion. The monotherapy dose-escalation portion (N = 52 patients) of the phase I ivuxolimab trial is reported in the paper.

Patients with autoimmune disease history or receiving systemic immunosuppression were excluded from the trial. Peripheral blood for TCR sequencing was drawn from every dose cohort at baseline, at cycle 4 day 1 and at cycle 7 day 1. The samples were taken from a phase I, first-in-human, multicenter, open-label dose-escalation trial of ivuxolimab. Adults with locally advanced or metastatic melanoma, renal cell, hepatocellular, or head and neck squamous cell carcinoma were enrolled in the trial. CD4+ and CD8+ T cells were sorted separately from peripheral blood before TCR sequencing. CDR1 SGHVS and CDR2 FQNEAQ were looked up in the germline V gene. Trimming removed 2 bases from V and 9 bases from J; the gene matches leave 9 bases unexplained. Measured from the cysteine to the phenylalanine, the CDR3 is 14 residues long. This entry keeps only the CDR3 DNA: 42 bases, framed from base 1. For sequencing of the TCRbeta CDR3 region, genomic DNA was extracted from the sorted cells. TCRbeta CDR3 regions were sequenced using the immunoSEQ Assay. The table comes from immuneACCESS by way of TCRdb, which keeps in-frame sequences with V and J called. Part of the clones is missing from these tables; in studies checked, under half for an unresolved V gene and the rest for unknown reasons. The sample table contains about 73,000 clones; only one count was recorded for about 89% of them. The top ten constitute over 0.65% of the sample.

Overall study outcomes, separate from this receptor: Low levels of normalized T-cell clonal expansion were also seen in some patients who did not respond. Partial responders in the 0.1-3.0 mg/kg groups had among the lowest normalized peripheral clonal expansion, especially among CD8+ T cells. After ivuxolimab, CD8+ T cells had more expanded clones than CD4+ T cells on average. At doses of 0.1 to 3.0 mg/kg, clonal expansion of both CD4+ and CD8+ T cells in blood was seen between baseline and week 6. Antigen specificity was not determined for the clonally expanded peripheral T cells.

Source: CD4+ or CD8+ T cells sorted from blood, taken in a trial of the OX40 agonist ivuxolimab. The rearrangement joined TRBV7-8 to TRBJ2-7; 8 middle bases align to TRBD1. The TCR comes from an adult with an advanced solid tumor such as melanoma, head and neck, liver or kidney cancer. In nucleotide form, the sequence is TGTGCCAGCAGCTTACCTGGACAGGGAATGGTGCAGTACTTC. Its product reads: CASSLPGQGMVQYF.